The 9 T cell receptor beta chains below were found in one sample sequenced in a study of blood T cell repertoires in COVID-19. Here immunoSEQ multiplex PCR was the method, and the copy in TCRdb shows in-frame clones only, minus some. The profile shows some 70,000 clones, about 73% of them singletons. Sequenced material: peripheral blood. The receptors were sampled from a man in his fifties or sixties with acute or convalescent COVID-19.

CDR3: CSASILAVNANEQFF. Here the CDR3 DNA reads TGCAGTGCTAGTATACTAGCGGTTAACGCCAATGAGCAGTTCTTC. The J gene is TRBJ2-1, the V gene TRBV20-1; the match to TRBD2 covers 8 bases. CDR1 and CDR2 from the germline V gene are DFQATT and SNEGSKA (reference sequence). The CDR3 length is 15 residues. Trimming at V came to 3 bases and at J to 6 bases, leaving 10 bases not matched to a gene.

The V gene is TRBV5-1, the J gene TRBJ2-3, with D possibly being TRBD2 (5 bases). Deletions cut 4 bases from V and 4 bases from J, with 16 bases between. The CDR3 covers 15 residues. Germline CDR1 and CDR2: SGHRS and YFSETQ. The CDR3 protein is CASSKPGPGSDTQYF. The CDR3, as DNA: TGCGCCAGCAGCAAACCAGGTCCGGGGTCAGATACGCAGTATTTT.

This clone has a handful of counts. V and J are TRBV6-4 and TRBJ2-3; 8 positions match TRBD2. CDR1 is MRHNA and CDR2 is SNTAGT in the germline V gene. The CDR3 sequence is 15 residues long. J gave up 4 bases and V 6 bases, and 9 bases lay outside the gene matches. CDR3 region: CASSARAGGSDTQYF. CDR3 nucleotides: TGTGCCAGCAGCGCCAGGGCGGGAGGATCAGATACGCAGTATTTT.

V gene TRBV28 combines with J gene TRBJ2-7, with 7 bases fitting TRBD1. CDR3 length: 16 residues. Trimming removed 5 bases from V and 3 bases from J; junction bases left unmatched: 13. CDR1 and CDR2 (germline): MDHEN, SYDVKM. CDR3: CASSPGRGDRDYEQYF. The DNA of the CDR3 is TGTGCCAGCAGTCCCGGAAGGGGAGACAGGGACTACGAGCAGTACTTC. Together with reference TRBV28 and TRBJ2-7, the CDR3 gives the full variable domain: DVKVTQSSRYLVKRTGEKVFLECVQDMDHENMFWYRQDPGLGLRLIYFSYDVKMKEKGDIPEGYSVSREKKERFSLILESASTNQTSMYLCASSPGRGDRDYEQYFGPGTRLTVT.

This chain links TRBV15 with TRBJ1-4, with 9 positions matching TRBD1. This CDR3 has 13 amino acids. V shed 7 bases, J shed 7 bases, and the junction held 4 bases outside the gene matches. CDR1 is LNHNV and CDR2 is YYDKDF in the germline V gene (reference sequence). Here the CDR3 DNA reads TGTGCCACCACCCAGACAGGGGGTGAAAAACTGTTTTTT. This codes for CATTQTGGEKLFF.

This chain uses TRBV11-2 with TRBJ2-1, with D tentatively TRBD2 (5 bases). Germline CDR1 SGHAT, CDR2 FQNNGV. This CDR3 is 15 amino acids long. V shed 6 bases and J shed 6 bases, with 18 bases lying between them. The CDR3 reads CASRRPDFKGNEQFF. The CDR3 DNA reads TGTGCCAGCAGAAGACCGGACTTTAAGGGCAATGAGCAGTTCTTC.

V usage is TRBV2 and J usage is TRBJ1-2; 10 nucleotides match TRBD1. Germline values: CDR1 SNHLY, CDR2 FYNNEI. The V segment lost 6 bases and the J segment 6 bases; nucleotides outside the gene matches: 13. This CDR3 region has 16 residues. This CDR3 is CASREGTGTGVNGYTF. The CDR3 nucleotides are TGTGCCAGCAGGGAGGGTACGGGGACAGGGGTCAATGGCTACACCTTC.

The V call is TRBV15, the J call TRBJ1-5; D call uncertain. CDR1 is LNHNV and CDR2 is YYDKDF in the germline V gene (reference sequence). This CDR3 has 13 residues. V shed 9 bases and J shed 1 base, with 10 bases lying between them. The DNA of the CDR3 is TGTGCCACTGGGAGGAGAAGCAATCAGCCCCAGCATTTT. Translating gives CATGRRSNQPQHF. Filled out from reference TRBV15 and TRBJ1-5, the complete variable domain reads DAMVIQNPRYQVTQFGKPVTLSCSQTLNHNVMYWYQQKSSQAPKLLFHYYDKDFNNEADTPDNFQSRRPNTSFCFLDIRSPGLGDTAMYLCATGRRSNQPQHFGDGTRLSIL.

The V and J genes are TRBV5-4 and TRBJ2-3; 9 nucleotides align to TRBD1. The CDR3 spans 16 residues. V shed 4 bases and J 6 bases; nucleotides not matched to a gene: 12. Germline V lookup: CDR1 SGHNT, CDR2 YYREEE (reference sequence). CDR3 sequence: CASSQAPGQGSDTQYF. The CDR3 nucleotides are TGTGCCAGCAGCCAGGCCCCGGGACAGGGTTCGGATACGCAGTATTTT. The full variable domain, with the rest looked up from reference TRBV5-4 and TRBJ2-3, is ETGVTQSPTHLIKTRGQQVTLRCSSQSGHNTVSWYQQALGQGPQFIFQYYREEENGRGNFPPRFSGLQFPNYSSELNVNALELDDSALYLCASSQAPGQGSDTQYFGPGTRLTVL.